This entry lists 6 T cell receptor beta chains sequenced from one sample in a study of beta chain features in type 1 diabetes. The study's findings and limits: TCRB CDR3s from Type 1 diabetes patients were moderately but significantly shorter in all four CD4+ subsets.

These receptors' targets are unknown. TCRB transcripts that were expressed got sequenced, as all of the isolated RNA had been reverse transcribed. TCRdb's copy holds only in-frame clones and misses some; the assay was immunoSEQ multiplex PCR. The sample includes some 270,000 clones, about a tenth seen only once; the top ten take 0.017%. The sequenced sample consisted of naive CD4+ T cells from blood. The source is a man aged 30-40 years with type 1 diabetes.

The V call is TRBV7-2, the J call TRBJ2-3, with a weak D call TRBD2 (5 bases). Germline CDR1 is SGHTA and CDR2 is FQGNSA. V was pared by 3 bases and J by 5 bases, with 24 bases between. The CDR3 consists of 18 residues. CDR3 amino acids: CASSLARMRTPSGDTQYF. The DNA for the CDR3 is TGTGCCAGCAGCTTGGCCAGAATGCGGACTCCCTCCGGAGATACGCAGTATTTT.

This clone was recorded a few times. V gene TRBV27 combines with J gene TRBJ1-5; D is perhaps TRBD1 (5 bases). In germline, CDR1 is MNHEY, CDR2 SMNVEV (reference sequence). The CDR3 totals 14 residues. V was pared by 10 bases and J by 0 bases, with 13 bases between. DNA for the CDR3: TGTGCCACGAAACCCAGGGTTAGCAATCAGCCCCAGCATTTT. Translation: CATKPRVSNQPQHF.

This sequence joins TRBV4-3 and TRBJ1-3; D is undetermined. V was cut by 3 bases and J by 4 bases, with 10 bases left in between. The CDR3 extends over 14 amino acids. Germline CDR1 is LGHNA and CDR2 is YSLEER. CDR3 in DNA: TGCGCCAGCAGCCAGGGGAGACGAGGAAACACCATATATTTT. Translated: CASSQGRRGNTIYF.

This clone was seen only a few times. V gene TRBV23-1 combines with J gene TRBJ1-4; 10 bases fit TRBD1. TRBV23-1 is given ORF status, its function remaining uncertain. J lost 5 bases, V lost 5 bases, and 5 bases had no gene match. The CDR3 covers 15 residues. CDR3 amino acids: CASSYDRGLNEKLFF. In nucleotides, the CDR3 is TGCGCCAGCAGTTATGACAGGGGGCTGAATGAAAAACTGTTTTTT.

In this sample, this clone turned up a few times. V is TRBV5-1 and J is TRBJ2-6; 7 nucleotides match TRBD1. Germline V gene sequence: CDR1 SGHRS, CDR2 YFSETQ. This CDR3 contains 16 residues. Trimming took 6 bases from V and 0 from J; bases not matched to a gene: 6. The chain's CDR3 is CASTRQGVSGANVLTF. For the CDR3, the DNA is TGCGCCAGCACTCGACAGGGAGTCTCTGGGGCCAACGTCCTGACTTTC. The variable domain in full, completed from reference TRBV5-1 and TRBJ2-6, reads KAGVTQTPRYLIKTRGQQVTLSCSPISGHRSVSWYQQTPGQGLQFLFEYFSETQRNKGNFPGRFSGRQFSNSRSEMNVSTLELGDSALYLCASTRQGVSGANVLTFGAGSRLTVL.

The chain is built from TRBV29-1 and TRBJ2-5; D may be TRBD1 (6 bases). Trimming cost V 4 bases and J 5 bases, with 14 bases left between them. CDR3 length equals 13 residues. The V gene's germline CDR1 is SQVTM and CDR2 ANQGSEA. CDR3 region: CSVAPITGETQYF. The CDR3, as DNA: TGCAGCGTTGCACCAATTACAGGGGAGACCCAGTACTTC.